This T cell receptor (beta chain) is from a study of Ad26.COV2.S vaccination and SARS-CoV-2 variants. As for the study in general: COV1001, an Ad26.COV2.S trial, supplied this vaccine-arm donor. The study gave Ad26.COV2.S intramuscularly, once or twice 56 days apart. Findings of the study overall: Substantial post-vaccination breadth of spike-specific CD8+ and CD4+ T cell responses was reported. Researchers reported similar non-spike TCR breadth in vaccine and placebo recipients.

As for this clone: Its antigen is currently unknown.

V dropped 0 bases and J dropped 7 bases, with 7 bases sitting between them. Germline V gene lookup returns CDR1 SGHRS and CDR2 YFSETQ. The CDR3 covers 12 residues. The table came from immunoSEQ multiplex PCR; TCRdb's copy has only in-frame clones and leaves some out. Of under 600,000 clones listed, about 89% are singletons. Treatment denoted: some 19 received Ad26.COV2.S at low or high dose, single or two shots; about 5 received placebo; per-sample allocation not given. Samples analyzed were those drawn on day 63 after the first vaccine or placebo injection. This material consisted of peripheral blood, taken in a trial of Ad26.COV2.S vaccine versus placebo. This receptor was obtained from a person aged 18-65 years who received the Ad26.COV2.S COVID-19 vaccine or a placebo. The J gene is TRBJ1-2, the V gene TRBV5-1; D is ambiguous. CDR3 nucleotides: TGCGCCAGCAGCTTGGCCGTCGGTGGCTACACCTTC. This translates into CASSLAVGGYTF. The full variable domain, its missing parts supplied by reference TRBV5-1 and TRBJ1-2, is KAGVTQTPRYLIKTRGQQVTLSCSPISGHRSVSWYQQTPGQGLQFLFEYFSETQRNKGNFPGRFSGRQFSNSRSEMNVSTLELGDSALYLCASSLAVGGYTFGSGTRLTVV.